Listed below are T cell receptor beta chains from one sample, sequenced in a study of blood T cell repertoires in COVID-19. The method was immunoSEQ multiplex PCR; TCRdb's version includes in-frame clones alone and lacks a portion of them. Of about 300,000 clones listed, around 88% are singletons. The sequencing input was peripheral blood. These receptors were collected from a woman in her 30s who had recovered from COVID-19. Both conserved end residues are part of each CDR3. A D gene is named only where the DNA matches it firmly. Size is stated for part of the rows, as once, few or many counts, or as a class when the clone is expanded.

clone size: -
D gene: TRBD1
V gene: TRBV29-1
J gene: TRBJ1-1
CDR3 DNA: TGCAGCGTTGGACAGGGAAGTCGGGACACTGAAGCTTTCTTT
CDR3 protein: CSVGQGSRDTEAFF

clone size: -
D gene: TRBD2
V gene: TRBV5-1
J gene: TRBJ2-1
CDR3 DNA: TGCGCCAGCAGCTGGGGATCTAGCGGGGGGCTCAATGAGCAGTTCTTC
CDR3 protein: CASSWGSSGGLNEQFF

clone size: few
D gene: -
V gene: TRBV11-2
J gene: TRBJ2-3
CDR3 DNA: TGTGCCAGCAGCTTTCAACGATCCGGTGGAGATACGCAGTATTTT
CDR3 protein: CASSFQRSGGDTQYF

clone size: -
D gene: TRBD1
V gene: TRBV24-1
J gene: TRBJ1-2
CDR3 DNA: TGTGCCACCAGTGATCCCTTAGACAGGGCGGATGGGGCTAACTATGGCTACACCTTC
CDR3 protein: CATSDPLDRADGANYGYTF

clone size: once
D gene: -
V gene: TRBV24-1
J gene: TRBJ1-5
CDR3 DNA: TGTGCCACCAGTGACCCAACCGCGGGTAGCAATCAGCCCCAGCATTTT
CDR3 protein: CATSDPTAGSNQPQHF

clone size: -
D gene: TRBD1
V gene: TRBV10-3
J gene: TRBJ1-2
CDR3 DNA: TGTGCCATCAGTGGGACAGGGGACTATGGCTACACCTTC
CDR3 protein: CAISGTGDYGYTF

clone size: -
D gene: TRBD1
V gene: TRBV5-1
J gene: TRBJ1-3
CDR3 DNA: TGCGCCAGCAGAGAGGGACAGAGCTCTGGAAACACCATATATTTT
CDR3 protein: CASREGQSSGNTIYF

clone size: once
D gene: -
V gene: TRBV6-5
J gene: TRBJ2-7
CDR3 DNA: TGTGCCAGCAGCGGCAGGGGAGTTACCTACGAGCAGTACTTC
CDR3 protein: CASSGRGVTYEQYF

clone size: -
D gene: TRBD2
V gene: TRBV6-2/TRBV6-3
J gene: TRBJ2-5
CDR3 DNA: TGTGCCAGCGGCCCCCCAGCGGGGAGGGAGACCCAGTACTTC
CDR3 protein: CASGPPAGRETQYF

clone size: -
D gene: -
V gene: TRBV6-5
J gene: TRBJ1-3
CDR3 DNA: TGTGCCAGCATCGTAACGGTTTTCTCTGGAAACACCATATATTTT
CDR3 protein: CASIVTVFSGNTIYF

clone size: -
D gene: TRBD1
V gene: TRBV2
J gene: TRBJ1-4
CDR3 DNA: TGTGCCAGCACCCTGGGACAGGGACAGTCAAAACTGTTTTTT
CDR3 protein: CASTLGQGQSKLFF

clone size: -
D gene: -
V gene: TRBV5-1
J gene: TRBJ2-7
CDR3 DNA: TGCGCCAGCAGCTCCTATCCAGGATACTACGAGCAGTACTTC
CDR3 protein: CASSSYPGYYEQYF

clone size: -
D gene: -
V gene: TRBV28
J gene: TRBJ1-3
CDR3 DNA: TGTGCCAGCAGCTTTACCGCGGGACGCGGAAACACCATATATTTT
CDR3 protein: CASSFTAGRGNTIYF

clone size: -
D gene: TRBD2
V gene: TRBV5-4
J gene: TRBJ2-2
CDR3 DNA: TGTGCCAGCAGTACCACTAGCGGGGGGGCCCGGACGGAGCTGTTTTTT
CDR3 protein: CASSTTSGGARTELFF

clone size: -
D gene: TRBD1
V gene: TRBV10-3
J gene: TRBJ1-1
CDR3 DNA: TGTGCCATCAGCGTTGACAGGGTGAACACTGAAGCTTTCTTT
CDR3 protein: CAISVDRVNTEAFF

clone size: once
D gene: TRBD1
V gene: TRBV7-6
J gene: TRBJ1-6
CDR3 DNA: TGTGCCAGCAGCTCTGGACAGGGGGCGAATTCACCCCTCCACTTT
CDR3 protein: CASSSGQGANSPLHF

clone size: -
D gene: TRBD1
V gene: TRBV19
J gene: TRBJ1-2
CDR3 DNA: TGTGCCAGTAGTATACTTCGGACAGGGACCTATGGCTACACCTTC
CDR3 protein: CASSILRTGTYGYTF

clone size: -
D gene: TRBD1
V gene: TRBV3-1/TRBV3-2
J gene: TRBJ2-1
CDR3 DNA: TGTGCCAGCACCCAGTGGGACAGGGCCCCCTACAATGAGCAGTTCTTC
CDR3 protein: CASTQWDRAPYNEQFF

clone size: -
D gene: -
V gene: TRBV2
J gene: TRBJ2-7
CDR3 DNA: TGTGCCAGCAGCTACTTCTCCGAGCAGTACTTC
CDR3 protein: CASSYFSEQYF

clone size: few
D gene: -
V gene: TRBV2
J gene: TRBJ1-3
CDR3 DNA: TGTGCCAGCTCCTCCCCCTACTCTGGAAACACCATATATTTT
CDR3 protein: CASSSPYSGNTIYF

clone size: -
D gene: -
V gene: TRBV4-1
J gene: TRBJ1-1
CDR3 DNA: TGCGCCAGCAGCCAAGATTTTATAGGGGATTCGAACACTGAAGCTTTCTTT
CDR3 protein: CASSQDFIGDSNTEAFF

clone size: -
D gene: TRBD2
V gene: TRBV3-1/TRBV3-2
J gene: TRBJ2-3
CDR3 DNA: TGTGCCAGCAGCCAAATAGCGGGGGGCCCAGATACGCAGTATTTT
CDR3 protein: CASSQIAGGPDTQYF

clone size: -
D gene: TRBD1
V gene: TRBV24-1
J gene: TRBJ1-1
CDR3 DNA: TGTGCCACCAGTGATTCTACAGGGGGTACCACTGAAGCTTTCTTT
CDR3 protein: CATSDSTGGTTEAFF

clone size: -
D gene: -
V gene: TRBV3-1/TRBV3-2
J gene: TRBJ1-2
CDR3 DNA: TGTGCCAGCAGCCGGGGCAGGGATTTCTATGGCTACACCTTC
CDR3 protein: CASSRGRDFYGYTF

clone size: -
D gene: -
V gene: TRBV3-1/TRBV3-2
J gene: TRBJ2-2
CDR3 DNA: TGTGCCAGCAGACTGAAACAGGGATGGGACGGGGAGCTGTTTTTT
CDR3 protein: CASRLKQGWDGELFF

clone size: once
D gene: TRBD1
V gene: TRBV7-8
J gene: TRBJ2-5
CDR3 DNA: TGTGCCAGCAGGTCACTACGGGACAGACAAGAGACCCAGTACTTC
CDR3 protein: CASRSLRDRQETQYF

clone size: few
D gene: -
V gene: TRBV19
J gene: TRBJ1-2
CDR3 DNA: TGTGCCAGTAGTGCGTTTTATGGCTACACCTTC
CDR3 protein: CASSAFYGYTF

clone size: -
D gene: -
V gene: TRBV28
J gene: TRBJ2-5
CDR3 DNA: TGTGCCAGCACCCGGCGGGGAGAGACCCAGTACTTC
CDR3 protein: CASTRRGETQYF

clone size: -
D gene: -
V gene: TRBV6-5
J gene: TRBJ1-4
CDR3 DNA: TGTGCCAGCAGTTCTGACACTGCAACTAATGAAAAACTGTTTTTT
CDR3 protein: CASSSDTATNEKLFF

clone size: -
D gene: -
V gene: TRBV6-5
J gene: TRBJ1-2
CDR3 DNA: TGTGCCAGCAGTCGGTCCGGGACACCTGGCTACACCTTC
CDR3 protein: CASSRSGTPGYTF

clone size: -
D gene: -
V gene: TRBV5-1
J gene: TRBJ2-2
CDR3 DNA: TGCGCCAGTTCGGGGAGATGGACGAACACCGGGGAGCTGTTTTTT
CDR3 protein: CASSGRWTNTGELFF

clone size: -
D gene: -
V gene: TRBV19
J gene: TRBJ1-5
CDR3 DNA: TGTGCCAGTAGTATCATCCCGGGTCGGGGCAATCAGCCCCAGCATTTT
CDR3 protein: CASSIIPGRGNQPQHF

clone size: -
D gene: -
V gene: TRBV19
J gene: TRBJ1-5
CDR3 DNA: TGTGCCAGTAGTAGTACCCGGGACATCAATCAGCCCCAGCATTTT
CDR3 protein: CASSSTRDINQPQHF

clone size: -
D gene: TRBD2
V gene: TRBV5-4
J gene: TRBJ2-2
CDR3 DNA: TGTGCCAGCAGCAGAGTAGCGGGGGACACCGGGGAGCTGTTTTTT
CDR3 protein: CASSRVAGDTGELFF

clone size: -
D gene: -
V gene: TRBV3-1/TRBV3-2
J gene: TRBJ2-3
CDR3 DNA: TGTGCCAGCAGCAATGGACCGCGGGGTACGCAGTATTTT
CDR3 protein: CASSNGPRGTQYF

clone size: -
D gene: -
V gene: TRBV10-3
J gene: TRBJ1-1
CDR3 DNA: TGTGCCATCGGAGCCGGGACAAAGAACACTGAAGCTTTCTTT
CDR3 protein: CAIGAGTKNTEAFF

clone size: -
D gene: -
V gene: TRBV10-3
J gene: TRBJ1-1
CDR3 DNA: TGTGCCATCACCTCTGGGGAGGTGACTGAAGCTTTCTTT
CDR3 protein: CAITSGEVTEAFF

clone size: once
D gene: -
V gene: TRBV5-1
J gene: TRBJ1-1
CDR3 DNA: TGCGCCAGCAGCTTTGATCCCTTCAGGCACACTGAAGCTTTCTTT
CDR3 protein: CASSFDPFRHTEAFF

clone size: -
D gene: -
V gene: TRBV4-3
J gene: TRBJ2-3
CDR3 DNA: TGCGCCAGCAGCCAAGCAGGTGGGGCTAGCACAGATACGCAGTATTTT
CDR3 protein: CASSQAGGASTDTQYF

clone size: few
D gene: -
V gene: TRBV2
J gene: TRBJ1-6
CDR3 DNA: TGTGCCAGCAGTGACCGGGGCTCCTATAATTCACCCCTCCACTTT
CDR3 protein: CASSDRGSYNSPLHF

clone size: once
D gene: -
V gene: TRBV6-5
J gene: TRBJ1-2
CDR3 DNA: TGTGCCAGCAGCCTTACAGGGCGGCTGGGCTACACCTTC
CDR3 protein: CASSLTGRLGYTF

clone size: -
D gene: TRBD2
V gene: TRBV7-2
J gene: TRBJ2-7
CDR3 DNA: TGTGCCAGCAGCTTATGGACTAGCGGACCTTACGAGCAGTACTTC
CDR3 protein: CASSLWTSGPYEQYF

clone size: -
D gene: TRBD1
V gene: TRBV9
J gene: TRBJ1-1
CDR3 DNA: TGTGCCAGCAGCGCTGGGCGACAGGGGCTGGCTTTCTTT
CDR3 protein: CASSAGRQGLAFF

clone size: -
D gene: TRBD1
V gene: TRBV25-1
J gene: TRBJ1-4
CDR3 DNA: TGTGCCAGCAGCGGCCCGGGACAGGGCATCGTGGGTGAAAAACTGTTTTTT
CDR3 protein: CASSGPGQGIVGEKLFF

clone size: -
D gene: -
V gene: TRBV2
J gene: TRBJ1-6
CDR3 DNA: TGTGCCAGCAGTGTAAGACAGCCGTATAATTCACCCCTCCACTTT
CDR3 protein: CASSVRQPYNSPLHF

clone size: -
D gene: TRBD1
V gene: TRBV11-1
J gene: TRBJ2-5
CDR3 DNA: TGTGCCAGCAGCTTAGCGCCGGGACAGGGTCGCCAAGAGACCCAGTACTTC
CDR3 protein: CASSLAPGQGRQETQYF

clone size: -
D gene: TRBD1
V gene: TRBV5-1
J gene: TRBJ2-1
CDR3 DNA: TGCGCCAGCAGCTTGTATGGGAGGACAGGGGTCATCAATGAGCAGTTCTTC
CDR3 protein: CASSLYGRTGVINEQFF

clone size: -
D gene: TRBD1
V gene: TRBV7-2
J gene: TRBJ2-7
CDR3 DNA: TGTGCCAGCAGCTTAGTCGGGGACAGGGGGCTAGGCGAGCAGTACTTC
CDR3 protein: CASSLVGDRGLGEQYF

clone size: -
D gene: -
V gene: TRBV7-9
J gene: TRBJ1-1
CDR3 DNA: TGTGCCAGCAGCCCGAGGGAGAACACTGAAGCTTTCTTT
CDR3 protein: CASSPRENTEAFF

clone size: once
D gene: -
V gene: TRBV7-6
J gene: TRBJ1-3
CDR3 DNA: TGTGCCAGCAGTCCAAAAGGACAGACTGGAAACACCATATATTTT
CDR3 protein: CASSPKGQTGNTIYF

clone size: few
D gene: TRBD1
V gene: TRBV3-1/TRBV3-2
J gene: TRBJ1-3
CDR3 DNA: TGTGCCAGCAGCCATCGACAGGGAGAGAACACCATATATTTT
CDR3 protein: CASSHRQGENTIYF

clone size: -
D gene: -
V gene: TRBV28
J gene: TRBJ1-4
CDR3 DNA: TGTGCCAGCAGTAACCGGGGTAATAATGAAAAACTGTTTTTT
CDR3 protein: CASSNRGNNEKLFF

clone size: few
D gene: TRBD1
V gene: TRBV5-1
J gene: TRBJ1-2
CDR3 DNA: TGCGCCAGCAGCAAGGACAGGGGGGGCGATGGCTACACCTTC
CDR3 protein: CASSKDRGGDGYTF

clone size: -
D gene: -
V gene: TRBV4-1
J gene: TRBJ1-2
CDR3 DNA: TGCGCCAGCGGTCTAGGACAGAGAGCCTACACCTTC
CDR3 protein: CASGLGQRAYTF

clone size: -
D gene: TRBD2
V gene: TRBV5-4
J gene: TRBJ2-5
CDR3 DNA: TGTGCCAGCAGCTTGGCGCCTAGCGGGGGGGAGACCCAGTACTTC
CDR3 protein: CASSLAPSGGETQYF

clone size: once
D gene: -
V gene: TRBV5-4
J gene: TRBJ1-1
CDR3 DNA: TGTGCCAGCAGCTTCGGCAGGGCAATGAACACTGAAGCTTTCTTT
CDR3 protein: CASSFGRAMNTEAFF

clone size: -
D gene: TRBD2
V gene: TRBV2
J gene: TRBJ2-1
CDR3 DNA: TGTGCCAGCAGTACTAGCGGGGGAGGGAATGAGCAGTTCTTC
CDR3 protein: CASSTSGGGNEQFF

clone size: few
D gene: TRBD1
V gene: TRBV19
J gene: TRBJ1-3
CDR3 DNA: TGTGCCAGCTCGGACAGGACAAGGGACACCATATATTTT
CDR3 protein: CASSDRTRDTIYF

clone size: -
D gene: -
V gene: TRBV11-2
J gene: TRBJ2-2
CDR3 DNA: TGTGCCAGCAGCACCCTGGGTCAGGGGCCCGGGGAGCTGTTTTTT
CDR3 protein: CASSTLGQGPGELFF